The 21 T cell receptor beta chains reported below all come from one sample, sequenced in a study of patients and donors after allogeneic stem cell transplantation. Via MiXCR, TCRdb re-called the RT-PCR reads, giving one row per CDR3 protein. The repertoire includes 800,000 to 1,000,000 distinct CDR3 sequences, roughly 17% of them detected once, and approximately 5.9% sits in the top ten. Sequenced sample: blood, either unsorted or a sorted T cell fraction (not recorded which). These receptors originate from a human donor who was either an allogeneic HSCT recipient or a stem cell or donor lymphocyte infusion donor (not recorded which). It is not recorded whose cells these are; they may come from a transplant donor.

This clonotype appeared many times. The chain employs TRBV20-1 and TRBJ1-1, with D unresolved. This CDR3 is 12 amino acids long. Germline V CDR1 and CDR2: DFQATT, SNEGSKA (reference sequence). Deletions cut 3 bases from V and 0 bases from J, with 5 bases between. CDR3: CSASGMNTEAFF. The CDR3 bases are TGCAGTGCTAGCGGGATGAACACTGAAGCTTTCTTT.

This sequence joins TRBV24-1 and TRBJ1-1; D uncertain. V gave up 2 bases and J gave up 10 bases, with 7 bases separating them. The CDR3 contains 11 residues. The germline CDR1 and CDR2 sequences are KGHDR and SFDVKD. CDR3 region: CATSDSRRAFF. In nucleotides, the CDR3 is TGTGCCACCAGTGATTCACGGCGAGCTTTCTTT.

This clonotype was seen more than once but under ten times. V usage is TRBV6-2 or TRBV6-3 and J usage is TRBJ1-1, with D tentatively TRBD1 (5 bases). Germline V CDR1 and CDR2: MNHEY, SVGEGT. Trimming shortened V by 2 bases and J by 1 base, and 14 bases separated the two germline ends. This CDR3 contains 16 residues. CDR3 residues: CASSYILRVTNTEAFF. The CDR3 DNA is TGTGCCAGCAGTTACATCCTCAGGGTCACGAACACTGAAGCTTTCTTT.

The sample holds a few counts of this clonotype. This chain's CDR3 is CASSYRGSEGGYTF. In DNA form, the CDR3 reads TGTGCCAGCAGTTACAGGGGCTCAGAAGGTGGCTACACCTTC. V is TRBV6-5 and J is TRBJ1-2, with TRBD1 as a possible D gene (5 bases). The ends were cut back, 2 bases at V and 7 bases at J, with 14 bases in the middle. CDR1 and CDR2 from the germline V gene are MNHEY and SVGAGI. CDR3 length: 14 residues.

This clonotype was detected a few times. The CDR3 sequence: CASSMGLAGGSLTDTQYF. The CDR3, as DNA: TGTGCCAGCAGCATGGGACTAGCGGGGGGGAGCCTCACAGATACGCAGTATTTT. The rearrangement uses TRBV7-6 and TRBJ2-3; 16 bases are shared with TRBD2. The V gene end was trimmed by 5 bases and the J gene end by 2 bases; junction bases not matched to a gene: 7. Germline values: CDR1 SGHVS, CDR2 FNYEAQ. This CDR3 spans 18 amino acids.

This clonotype was detected only a few times. The rearrangement links TRBV9 to TRBJ2-2; no clear D gene. Germline V gene lookup returns CDR1 SGDLS and CDR2 YYNGEE. CDR3 length: 13 residues. The V end lost 4 bases, the J end lost 7 bases, and 11 bases lay between the germline ends. CDR3 DNA: TGTGCCAGCAGCCTTGCCTCGGGCGGGGAGCTGTTTTTT. Protein: CASSLASGGELFF.

This rearrangement joins TRBV24-1 to TRBJ2-2; the D is unclear. The V end lost 4 bases, the J end lost 4 bases, and 9 bases lay between the germline ends. The length of the CDR3 is 14 residues. Germline V lookup: CDR1 KGHDR, CDR2 SFDVKD. CDR3 nucleotide sequence: TGTGCCACCAGTGACCTAGACACCACCGGGGAGCTGTTTTTT. Residues: CATSDLDTTGELFF.

In its sample, this clonotype was seen many times. This sequence joins TRBV25-1 and TRBJ2-7; 7 bases fit TRBD1. Trimming at V came to 3 bases and at J to 3 bases, leaving 11 bases not matched to a gene. Per germline, CDR1 MGHDK and CDR2 SYGVNS. CDR3 size: 16 residues. CDR3 nucleotide sequence: TGTGCCAGCAGTGATGGGGGACAGAGGACTTACTACGAGCAGTACTTC. Its protein product is CASSDGGQRTYYEQYF.

In its sample, this clonotype was seen a few times. The rearrangement joins TRBV2 to TRBJ2-1, with 7 bases lining up with TRBD2. Germline values: CDR1 SNHLY, CDR2 FYNNEI. Losses at the gene ends were 7 bases for V and 2 bases for J; bases not matched to a gene: 2. The CDR3 has 13 amino acids. The CDR3 region is CASTSGAYNEQFF. The CDR3 DNA is TGTGCCAGCACTAGCGGAGCCTACAATGAGCAGTTCTTC.

The V and J genes are TRBV7-9 and TRBJ1-1, with unresolved D. CDR1 SEHNR and CDR2 FQNEAQ come from the germline V gene (reference sequence). The CDR3 has 11 amino acids. Trimming removed 3 bases from V and 11 bases from J, with 10 bases in between. CDR3 in DNA: TGTGCCAGCAGCTTCGAACACGGGGCTTTCTTT. Its protein product is CASSFEHGAFF. The full variable domain, completed using reference TRBV7-9 and TRBJ1-1, is DTGVSQNPRHKITKRGQNVTFRCDPISEHNRLYWYRQTLGQGPEFLTYFQNEAQLEKSRLLSDRFSAERPKGSFSTLEIQRTEQGDSAMYLCASSFEHGAFFGQGTRLTVV.

The rearrangement links TRBV2 to TRBJ1-6; the match to TRBD1 covers 8 bases. Germline V gene sequence: CDR1 SNHLY, CDR2 FYNNEI. V was pared by 3 bases and J by 7 bases, with 5 bases of the junction left unmatched. This CDR3 is 15 amino acids long. CDR3 coding DNA: TGTGCCAGCAGTGATTCGACAGGGGAAAATTCACCCCTCCACTTT. It codes for CASSDSTGENSPLHF. The complete variable domain, with remaining parts taken from reference TRBV2 and TRBJ1-6, reads EPEVTQTPSHQVTQMGQEVILRCVPISNHLYFYWYRQILGQKVEFLVSFYNNEISEKSEIFDDQFSVERPDGSNFTLKIRSTKLEDSAMYFCASSDSTGENSPLHFGNGTRLTVT.

The chain uses TRBV28 and TRBJ1-2, with TRBD1 matching over 7 bases. This CDR3 has 17 residues. Germline lookup yields CDR1 MDHEN and CDR2 SYDVKM. V shed 5 bases and J 1 base; nucleotides not matched to a gene: 13. DNA for the CDR3: TGTGCCAGCAGTACCCTTTCCAACAGGGGAATTAACTATGGCTACACCTTC. This gives the protein CASSTLSNRGINYGYTF.

The table lists this clonotype with a few counts. The chain combines TRBV21-1 with TRBJ2-1; TRBD1, the table's D call, lacks a check against the DNA. TRBV21-1 is a pseudogene locus. This CDR3 contains 14 residues. The CDR3 DNA is TGTGCCCCCTTCGTGAGGCGGGGGGTAAATGAGCAGTTCTTC. It encodes CAPFVRRGVNEQFF.

The V call is TRBV29-1, the J call TRBJ1-1, with D unclear. From germline, CDR1 is SQVTM and CDR2 ANQGSEA. The CDR3 contains 12 residues. V shed 5 bases and J shed 5 bases, with 12 bases lying between them. The CDR3 DNA is TGCAGCGTTTCTCGGGTAGGGACTGAAGCTTTCTTT. It translates to CSVSRVGTEAFF.

This sequence joins TRBV29-1 and TRBJ2-2; D is uncertain. CDR1 SQVTM and CDR2 ANQGSEA come from the germline V gene. The ends were cut back, 1 base at V and 2 bases at J, with 8 bases in the middle. This CDR3 contains 14 residues. CDR3 protein: CSVEAGKNTGELFF. CDR3 bases: TGCAGCGTTGAAGCGGGCAAAAACACCGGGGAGCTGTTTTTT.

This rearrangement joins TRBV11-2 to TRBJ2-7; 13 nucleotides line up with TRBD2. CDR3 length: 19 amino acids. The V gene end was trimmed by 7 bases and the J gene end by 3 bases; junction bases not matched to a gene: 18. Per germline, CDR1 SGHAT and CDR2 FQNNGV. This CDR3 is CASTREPGLAGSGGYEQYF. The CDR3 bases are TGTGCCAGCACCAGGGAACCGGGACTAGCGGGGTCAGGTGGCTACGAGCAGTACTTC.

This clonotype has a handful of counts. The J gene is TRBJ2-1, the V gene TRBV29-1, with D perhaps matching TRBD1 (5 bases). V lost 5 bases and J lost 5, with 13 bases in between. There are 13 residues in the CDR3. Per the germline V gene, CDR1 is SQVTM and CDR2 is ANQGSEA. The chain's CDR3 is CSVLRVRNNEQFF. The CDR3 DNA sequence: TGCAGCGTTCTCAGGGTCCGGAACAATGAGCAGTTCTTC.

This chain links TRBV30 with TRBJ2-1, with TRBD1 identical over 8 bases. V was clipped by 2 bases and J by 7 bases; unmatched bases: 7. There are 14 residues in the CDR3. Germline CDR1 GTSNPN, CDR2 SVGIG (reference sequence). The DNA for the CDR3 is TGTGCCTGGAGTACGGGACAGGTCAATAATGAGCAGTTCTTC. This codes for CAWSTGQVNNEQFF.

The chain joins TRBV7-2 to TRBJ2-2; 9 bases are a match to TRBD2. Germline lookup yields CDR1 SGHTA and CDR2 FQGNSA. CDR3 size: 17 residues. J was trimmed by 2 bases and V by 1 base; bases with no gene match: 5. The CDR3: CASSLGRRGGNTGELFF. For the CDR3, the DNA is TGTGCCAGCAGCTTAGGAAGGCGGGGGGGCAACACCGGGGAGCTGTTTTTT.

The chain couples TRBV6-5 to TRBJ2-1; TRBD2 might be the D (6 bases). The CDR3 has 11 residues. Germline loops: CDR1 MNHEY, CDR2 SVGAGI. Trimming pared 2 bases from V and 15 bases from J, leaving 11 bases between. The CDR3 DNA reads TGTGCCAGCAGTTACGCGGGAAAGGGGTTCTTC. It is translated as CASSYAGKGFF.

This chain uses TRBV30 with TRBJ2-3; D remains unclear. Germline V gives CDR1 GTSNPN, CDR2 SVGIG (reference sequence). V was clipped by 2 bases and J by 11 bases, with 5 bases between them. CDR3 size: 9 residues. CDR3 protein: CAWSPLQYF. Here the CDR3 DNA reads TGTGCCTGGAGTCCCCTGCAGTATTTT.